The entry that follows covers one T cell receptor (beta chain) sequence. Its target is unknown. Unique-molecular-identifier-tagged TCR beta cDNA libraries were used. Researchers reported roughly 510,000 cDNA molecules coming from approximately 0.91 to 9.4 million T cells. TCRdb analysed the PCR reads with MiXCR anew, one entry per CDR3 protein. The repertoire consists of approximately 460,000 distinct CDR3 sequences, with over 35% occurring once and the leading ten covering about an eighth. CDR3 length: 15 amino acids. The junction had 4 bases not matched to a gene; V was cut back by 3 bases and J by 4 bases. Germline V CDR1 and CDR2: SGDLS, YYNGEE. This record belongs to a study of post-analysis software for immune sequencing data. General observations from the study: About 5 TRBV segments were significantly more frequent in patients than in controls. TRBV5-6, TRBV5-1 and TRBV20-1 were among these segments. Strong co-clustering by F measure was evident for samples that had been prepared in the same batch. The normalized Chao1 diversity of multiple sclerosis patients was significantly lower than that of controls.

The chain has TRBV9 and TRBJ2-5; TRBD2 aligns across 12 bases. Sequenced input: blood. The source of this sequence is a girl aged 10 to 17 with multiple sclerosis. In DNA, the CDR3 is TGTGCCAGCAGCGGACCGGGACTAGCGGGAGAGACCCAGTACTTC. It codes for CASSGPGLAGETQYF.